This TCR beta chain was documented in a study of shared clonotypes between healthy human individuals. General study results and limits: When naive CD4 clonotypes were compared across a few donors, 4% to 6.5% were shared.

Repertoires were generated with immunoSEQ multiplex PCR, while TCRdb's copy carries only in-frame clones and drops some. The sample yields millions of clones, about 93% seen once. Naive CD8 cells comprised CD45RO-negative, CCR7-positively selected cells, excluding terminally differentiated effector memory CD45RA+ cells. All participating donors were Caucasian adults from Nashville, Tennessee. Notes on this clone: Its matching antigen is unknown.

The CDR3 loop spans 15 amino acids. J gave up 9 bases and V 5 bases, and 11 bases lay outside the gene matches. CDR1 SEHNR and CDR2 FQNEAQ come from the germline V gene (reference sequence). The clonotype originates from a man aged 18-30 years in good health. Some clones in this sample may be carry-over from other donors' samples. The material sequenced was naive CD8+ T cells from PBMCs. The genes are TRBV7-9 and TRBJ2-1; 9 bases are shared with TRBD2. CDR3 sequence (DNA): TGTGCCAGCAGCCCGACTAGCGGAGAGAGGGGTGAGCAGTTCTTC. This encodes CASSPTSGERGEQFF.